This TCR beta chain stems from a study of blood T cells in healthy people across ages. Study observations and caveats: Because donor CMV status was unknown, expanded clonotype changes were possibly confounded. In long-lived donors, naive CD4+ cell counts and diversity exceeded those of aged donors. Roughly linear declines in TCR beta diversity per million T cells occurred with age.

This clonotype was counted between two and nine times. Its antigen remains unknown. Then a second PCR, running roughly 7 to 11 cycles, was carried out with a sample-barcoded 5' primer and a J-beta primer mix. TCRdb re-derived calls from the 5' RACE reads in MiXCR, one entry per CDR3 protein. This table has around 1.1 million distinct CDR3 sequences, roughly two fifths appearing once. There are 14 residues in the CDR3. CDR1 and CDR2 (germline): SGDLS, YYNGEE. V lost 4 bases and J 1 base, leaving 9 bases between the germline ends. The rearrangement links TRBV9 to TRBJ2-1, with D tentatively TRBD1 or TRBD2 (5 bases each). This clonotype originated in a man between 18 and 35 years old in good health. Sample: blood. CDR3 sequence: CASSRGPSYNEQFF. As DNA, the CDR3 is TGTGCCAGCAGCCGGGGCCCTTCCTACAATGAGCAGTTCTTC. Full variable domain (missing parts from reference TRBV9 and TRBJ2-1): DSGVTQTPKHLITATGQRVTLRCSPRSGDLSVYWYQQSLDQGLQFLIQYYNGEERAKGNILERFSAQQFPDLHSELNLSSLELGDSALYFCASSRGPSYNEQFFGPGTRLTVL.